Reported below is one T cell receptor beta chain. Its antigen is as yet unknown. This sample is part of a study of T cells in pancreatic ductal adenocarcinoma. The table came from immunoSEQ multiplex PCR; TCRdb's copy has only in-frame clones and leaves some out. The profile shows roughly 31,000 clones, around 94% of them singletons. Study results and caveats: Tumor-versus-blood clonality comparisons may be biased toward lower tumor diversity. Blood clonality (roughly 0.07) did not differ significantly from tumor (roughly 0.11). The resected pancreatic cancer cohort was biased toward the minority with early-stage disease. Unique clonotypes were roughly 8-fold more numerous in blood than in tumor.

The CDR3 contains 18 residues. From germline, CDR1 is SGHNT and CDR2 YYREEE (reference sequence). Trimming took 2 bases from V and 3 from J; bases not matched to a gene: 12. Selected pancreatic ductal adenocarcinoma patients had undergone surgery without neoadjuvant therapy. Material for sequencing was PBMCs. The chain uses TRBV5-4 and TRBJ2-3; TRBD2 matches 10 bases. This TCR came from a human donor with pancreatic ductal adenocarcinoma. CDR3 sequence reads: CASSFGTSVTHSTDTQYF. CDR3 in DNA: TGTGCCAGCAGCTTTGGGACTAGCGTTACCCATAGTACAGATACGCAGTATTTT.